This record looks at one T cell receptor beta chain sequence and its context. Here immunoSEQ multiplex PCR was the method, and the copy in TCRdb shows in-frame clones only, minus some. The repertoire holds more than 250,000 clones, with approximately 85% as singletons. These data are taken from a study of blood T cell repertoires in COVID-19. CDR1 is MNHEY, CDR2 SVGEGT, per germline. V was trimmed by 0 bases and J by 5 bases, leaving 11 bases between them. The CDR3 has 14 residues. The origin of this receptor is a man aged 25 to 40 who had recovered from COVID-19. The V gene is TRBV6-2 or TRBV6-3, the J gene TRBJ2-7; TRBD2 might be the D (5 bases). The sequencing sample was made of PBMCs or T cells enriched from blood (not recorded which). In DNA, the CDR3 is TGTGCCAGCAGTTACTCCCGGACCGGGAACGAGCAGTACTTC. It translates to CASSYSRTGNEQYF.